A selection of T cell receptor beta chains follows, all from one sample in a study of blood T cell repertoires in COVID-19. Assay: immunoSEQ multiplex PCR; the TCRdb copy retains only in-frame clones and omits some. This sample yields about 400,000 clones, of which around nine tenths are seen a single time; approximately 9.3% belongs to the top ten. Sequenced material: PBMCs or T cells enriched from blood (not recorded which). The receptors derive from a woman between 45 and 65 years old who had recovered from COVID-19. Both conserved end residues are part of each CDR3. The order of the fields is CDR3 DNA, CDR3 protein, clone size, V gene, J gene, D gene. The D gene is left open where the match is weak. Only some rows state a clone size, as once, few, many or a class for expanded clones.

CDR3 DNA: TGTGCCAGCAGTCTACTGGGACAGACCGACTCTGGAAACACCATATATTTT
CDR3 protein: CASSLLGQTDSGNTIYF
clone size: -
V gene: TRBV28
J gene: TRBJ1-3
D gene: TRBD1

CDR3 DNA: TGTGCCAGCAGTGAAACAGGGTACGTGGGTGGCTACACCTTC
CDR3 protein: CASSETGYVGGYTF
clone size: few
V gene: TRBV27
J gene: TRBJ1-2
D gene: -

CDR3 DNA: TGTGCCAGCAGCTCCAAACAGGGGTTAGCCGGGGAGCTGTTTTTT
CDR3 protein: CASSSKQGLAGELFF
clone size: few
V gene: TRBV7-2
J gene: TRBJ2-2
D gene: TRBD1

CDR3 DNA: TGTGCCAGCAGCAAGACAGGTCGATTTTGGGGCTACACCTTC
CDR3 protein: CASSKTGRFWGYTF
clone size: -
V gene: TRBV21-1
J gene: TRBJ1-2
D gene: -

CDR3 DNA: TGCAGCGTTGAAGACGGCCAGGGCCGTAATGAAAAACTGTTTTTT
CDR3 protein: CSVEDGQGRNEKLFF
clone size: -
V gene: TRBV29-1
J gene: TRBJ1-4
D gene: -

CDR3 DNA: TGTGCCACCAGCAGACGGGACAGTGGATTCTATGGCTACACCTTC
CDR3 protein: CATSRRDSGFYGYTF
clone size: -
V gene: TRBV15
J gene: TRBJ1-2
D gene: TRBD1

CDR3 DNA: TGTGCCAGCAGTGACCGGACACTGGATTTTCGGCTCCACTTT
CDR3 protein: CASSDRTLDFRLHF
clone size: -
V gene: TRBV25-1
J gene: TRBJ1-6
D gene: -

CDR3 DNA: TGTGCCAGTAGTACCGGACAGGCGCCGTCACATAGCAATCAGCCCCAGCATTTT
CDR3 protein: CASSTGQAPSHSNQPQHF
clone size: -
V gene: TRBV19
J gene: TRBJ1-5
D gene: TRBD1

CDR3 DNA: TGCGCCAGCAGCTTCCTGGCGGGGGTGGAAGATACGCAGTATTTT
CDR3 protein: CASSFLAGVEDTQYF
clone size: -
V gene: TRBV5-1
J gene: TRBJ2-3
D gene: TRBD2

CDR3 DNA: TGTGCCAGCCGACCCAACCCAGGGGGCAATATCGGCTACACCTTC
CDR3 protein: CASRPNPGGNIGYTF
clone size: -
V gene: TRBV27
J gene: TRBJ1-2
D gene: TRBD1

CDR3 DNA: TGTGCCAGCAGTTTAGCAGTAGGAGGCGACACTGAAGCTTTCTTT
CDR3 protein: CASSLAVGGDTEAFF
clone size: once
V gene: TRBV28
J gene: TRBJ1-1
D gene: -

CDR3 DNA: TGTGCCAGCAGTGAGGTCGGGTACGAGCAGTACTTC
CDR3 protein: CASSEVGYEQYF
clone size: -
V gene: TRBV6-1
J gene: TRBJ2-7
D gene: -

CDR3 DNA: TGTGCCAGCAGCTCAAGCGGGGGGGCGTTGGATACGCAGTATTTT
CDR3 protein: CASSSSGGALDTQYF
clone size: -
V gene: TRBV7-2
J gene: TRBJ2-3
D gene: TRBD2

CDR3 DNA: TGTGCCAGTACCGCCGTGACAGACAGGCTCAACTATGGCTACACCTTC
CDR3 protein: CASTAVTDRLNYGYTF
clone size: -
V gene: TRBV19
J gene: TRBJ1-2
D gene: -

CDR3 DNA: TGTGCCTGGAGTTTTTCGACTAGTAGCAATCAGCCCCAGCATTTT
CDR3 protein: CAWSFSTSSNQPQHF
clone size: few
V gene: TRBV30
J gene: TRBJ1-5
D gene: -

CDR3 DNA: TGTGCCAGCAGCCTCCGGGACAGGAGCACAGATACGCAGTATTTT
CDR3 protein: CASSLRDRSTDTQYF
clone size: -
V gene: TRBV7-2
J gene: TRBJ2-3
D gene: TRBD1

CDR3 DNA: TGCGCCAGCAGCCAGGGTAGACAGGGGATCTCTTATGGCTACACCTTC
CDR3 protein: CASSQGRQGISYGYTF
clone size: -
V gene: TRBV4-1
J gene: TRBJ1-2
D gene: TRBD1

CDR3 DNA: TGCGCCAGCAGCCTCGGACTAGCGGGGGGGGAGGACGAGCAGTACTTC
CDR3 protein: CASSLGLAGGEDEQYF
clone size: -
V gene: TRBV5-1
J gene: TRBJ2-7
D gene: TRBD2

CDR3 DNA: TGTGCCAGCAGCTTGGGGGCTTGGGGGGATCAGCCCCAGCATTTT
CDR3 protein: CASSLGAWGDQPQHF
clone size: -
V gene: TRBV5-5
J gene: TRBJ1-5
D gene: -

CDR3 DNA: TGTGCCAGCAGCGCTGGGTTGGGACAGTGGGATTCTAATGAAAAACTGTTTTTT
CDR3 protein: CASSAGLGQWDSNEKLFF
clone size: -
V gene: TRBV5-4
J gene: TRBJ1-4
D gene: TRBD1

CDR3 DNA: TGTGCCAGCAGTTTTATTTTTGGACTAGCGATCGGGGAGCTGTTTTTT
CDR3 protein: CASSFIFGLAIGELFF
clone size: -
V gene: TRBV28
J gene: TRBJ2-2
D gene: TRBD2

CDR3 DNA: TGTGCCAGCAGTTGGAGCGAGGGCTATGGCTACACCTTC
CDR3 protein: CASSWSEGYGYTF
clone size: -
V gene: TRBV6-5
J gene: TRBJ1-2
D gene: -

CDR3 DNA: TGTGCCAGCAGCTTAGAGGGCCCCGTTGGGGCGCTTGAGCAGTTCTTC
CDR3 protein: CASSLEGPVGALEQFF
clone size: -
V gene: TRBV7-9
J gene: TRBJ2-1
D gene: -

CDR3 DNA: TGTGCCTGGAGTGAGCCCGGGACTCCGAACACTGAAGCTTTCTTT
CDR3 protein: CAWSEPGTPNTEAFF
clone size: -
V gene: TRBV30
J gene: TRBJ1-1
D gene: -

CDR3 DNA: TGTGCCAGTACAGGGGCGAACCCCTATGGCTACACCTTC
CDR3 protein: CASTGANPYGYTF
clone size: -
V gene: TRBV28
J gene: TRBJ1-2
D gene: TRBD1

CDR3 DNA: TGTGCCAGCAGTGCCCCGGGGAGCCCTGGAAACACCATATATTTT
CDR3 protein: CASSAPGSPGNTIYF
clone size: -
V gene: TRBV2
J gene: TRBJ1-3
D gene: -

CDR3 DNA: TGTGCCAGCAGCTCCGAGCCGTATAGCAATCAGCCCCAGCATTTT
CDR3 protein: CASSSEPYSNQPQHF
clone size: -
V gene: TRBV7-2
J gene: TRBJ1-5
D gene: -

CDR3 DNA: TGTGCCAGCAGTCTAGCGGGGAGTGCCTACGAGCAGTACTTC
CDR3 protein: CASSLAGSAYEQYF
clone size: -
V gene: TRBV27
J gene: TRBJ2-7
D gene: TRBD2

CDR3 DNA: TGTGCCAGCAGGACTGGACAGGGGGCTTACGAGCAGTACTTC
CDR3 protein: CASRTGQGAYEQYF
clone size: -
V gene: TRBV6-5
J gene: TRBJ2-7
D gene: TRBD1

CDR3 DNA: TGTGCCAGCAGTGAAATCTGGACGGAGGATGGCTACACCTTC
CDR3 protein: CASSEIWTEDGYTF
clone size: -
V gene: TRBV2
J gene: TRBJ1-2
D gene: -

CDR3 DNA: TGCGCCAGCAGCTTGGGACAAGCCTCTAACTATGGCTACACCTTC
CDR3 protein: CASSLGQASNYGYTF
clone size: -
V gene: TRBV5-1
J gene: TRBJ1-2
D gene: -

CDR3 DNA: TGTGCCTGGAGTGTATCACAGGGGGGTACTGAAGCTTTCTTT
CDR3 protein: CAWSVSQGGTEAFF
clone size: -
V gene: TRBV30
J gene: TRBJ1-1
D gene: TRBD1

CDR3 DNA: TGTGCCAGCAGCGTAGGGGCCCCCGGTTACTATGGCTACACCTTC
CDR3 protein: CASSVGAPGYYGYTF
clone size: -
V gene: TRBV9
J gene: TRBJ1-2
D gene: -

CDR3 DNA: TGTGCCAGCAGCCCTACGGGGTATAGCAATCAGCCCCAGCATTTT
CDR3 protein: CASSPTGYSNQPQHF
clone size: -
V gene: TRBV5-6
J gene: TRBJ1-5
D gene: -

CDR3 DNA: TGTGCCAGCAGCCCCGCAGTCAACTATGGCTACACCTTC
CDR3 protein: CASSPAVNYGYTF
clone size: -
V gene: TRBV12-3/TRBV12-4
J gene: TRBJ1-2
D gene: -

CDR3 DNA: TGTGCCAGCTCACCCGGACAGGGGATAAGAGCACCCCTCCACTTT
CDR3 protein: CASSPGQGIRAPLHF
clone size: -
V gene: TRBV18
J gene: TRBJ1-6
D gene: TRBD1

CDR3 DNA: TGTGCCAGTAGTATCGGACAGGGCCTCACAAGCGCTGAAGCTTTCTTT
CDR3 protein: CASSIGQGLTSAEAFF
clone size: -
V gene: TRBV19
J gene: TRBJ1-1
D gene: TRBD1

CDR3 DNA: TGTGCCAGCAGCTTGGACAGGCGAGGCGCTTTCTTT
CDR3 protein: CASSLDRRGAFF
clone size: -
V gene: TRBV7-8
J gene: TRBJ1-1
D gene: TRBD1

CDR3 DNA: TGTGCCAGTGCAGGGGGAGCAACTAATGAAAAACTGTTTTTT
CDR3 protein: CASAGGATNEKLFF
clone size: -
V gene: TRBV7-2
J gene: TRBJ1-4
D gene: TRBD1

CDR3 DNA: TGTGCCAGCAGTTACGGGGGCGGGGGGCACGGCTACGAGCAGTACTTC
CDR3 protein: CASSYGGGGHGYEQYF
clone size: -
V gene: TRBV6-5
J gene: TRBJ2-7
D gene: TRBD2

CDR3 DNA: TGTGCCAGCAGCTTGGGAGGGGGTAACACCGGGGAGCTGTTTTTT
CDR3 protein: CASSLGGGNTGELFF
clone size: -
V gene: TRBV11-3
J gene: TRBJ2-2
D gene: -

CDR3 DNA: TGTGCCTATCCCATCCAGGGTAGGAACTATGGCTACACCTTC
CDR3 protein: CAYPIQGRNYGYTF
clone size: -
V gene: TRBV30
J gene: TRBJ1-2
D gene: -

CDR3 DNA: TGTGCCACCAGTGACCCGAAACAGGGGGCCTATGGCTACACCTTC
CDR3 protein: CATSDPKQGAYGYTF
clone size: -
V gene: TRBV24-1
J gene: TRBJ1-2
D gene: TRBD1

CDR3 DNA: TGTGCCAGCAGTCCTCTCTCTGGTAGGGGGCTCTCTGAAGCTTTCTTT
CDR3 protein: CASSPLSGRGLSEAFF
clone size: -
V gene: TRBV2
J gene: TRBJ1-1
D gene: TRBD1

CDR3 DNA: TGTGCCAGCAGCTTAGAAGGGACTAGCGGGGGGTTGACCCAGTACTTC
CDR3 protein: CASSLEGTSGGLTQYF
clone size: -
V gene: TRBV7-2
J gene: TRBJ2-5
D gene: TRBD2

CDR3 DNA: TGTGCCAGCAGTCCCCCCGGGAAGCAGTACTTC
CDR3 protein: CASSPPGKQYF
clone size: -
V gene: TRBV6-5
J gene: TRBJ2-7
D gene: -

CDR3 DNA: TGTGCCAGCAGCTTATATGGGGGCACGGCCCAAGAGACCCAGTACTTC
CDR3 protein: CASSLYGGTAQETQYF
clone size: -
V gene: TRBV7-6
J gene: TRBJ2-5
D gene: -

CDR3 DNA: TGTGCCAGCAGCTTGCCAGTCTTC
CDR3 protein: CASSLPVF
clone size: -
V gene: TRBV7-9
J gene: TRBJ1-2
D gene: -

CDR3 DNA: TGCGCCAGCAGCCCCGGGTCAGTAGGGGCCGCCCAAGAGACCCAGTACTTC
CDR3 protein: CASSPGSVGAAQETQYF
clone size: -
V gene: TRBV5-1
J gene: TRBJ2-5
D gene: -

CDR3 DNA: TGTGCTAGTGGTCACGGGACAGGCCATAGCAATCAGCCCCAGCATTTT
CDR3 protein: CASGHGTGHSNQPQHF
clone size: once
V gene: TRBV12-5
J gene: TRBJ1-5
D gene: TRBD1

CDR3 DNA: TGTGCCAGCAGCGCCGGACTCAAGAGTTACGAGCAGTACTTC
CDR3 protein: CASSAGLKSYEQYF
clone size: -
V gene: TRBV2
J gene: TRBJ2-7
D gene: -

CDR3 DNA: TGTGCCAGCAGTTCTAGAGAGAACACTGAAGCTTTCTTT
CDR3 protein: CASSSRENTEAFF
clone size: -
V gene: TRBV7-9
J gene: TRBJ1-1
D gene: -

CDR3 DNA: TGTGCCAGCAGCTTTGGCGGCACAAACAATGAGCAGTTCTTC
CDR3 protein: CASSFGGTNNEQFF
clone size: -
V gene: TRBV7-2
J gene: TRBJ2-1
D gene: -

CDR3 DNA: TGTGCCAGCAGCTTCCAACAGGGCAACACCGGGGAGCTGTTTTTT
CDR3 protein: CASSFQQGNTGELFF
clone size: -
V gene: TRBV7-9
J gene: TRBJ2-2
D gene: -

CDR3 DNA: TGTGCCAGCAGTCTACTTGGGGACTCAAGTCAGTATTTT
CDR3 protein: CASSLLGDSSQYF
clone size: once
V gene: TRBV6-5
J gene: TRBJ2-3
D gene: -